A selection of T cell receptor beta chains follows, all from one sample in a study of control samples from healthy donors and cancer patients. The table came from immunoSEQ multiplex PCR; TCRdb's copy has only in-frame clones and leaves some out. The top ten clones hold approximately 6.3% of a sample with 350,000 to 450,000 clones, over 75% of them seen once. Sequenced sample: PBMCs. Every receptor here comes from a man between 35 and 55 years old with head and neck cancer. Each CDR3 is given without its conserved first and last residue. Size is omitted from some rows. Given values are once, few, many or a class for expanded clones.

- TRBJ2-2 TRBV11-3 ASSPGGGNTGELF
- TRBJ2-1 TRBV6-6 ASRNRDYNEQF
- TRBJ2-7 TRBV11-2 ASSLGPSTPYEQY
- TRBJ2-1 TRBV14 ASSQDPGDNEQF
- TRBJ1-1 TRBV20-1 SASGVNTEAF
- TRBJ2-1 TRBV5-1 ASSRVGQGSSYNEQF
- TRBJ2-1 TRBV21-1 ASSKIKGSYNEQF
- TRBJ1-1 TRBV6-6 ASSFGTQAF
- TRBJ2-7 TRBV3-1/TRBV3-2 ASSILSGQGYEQY
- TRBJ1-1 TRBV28 ASSPYLDRGHVEAF
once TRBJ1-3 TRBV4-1 ASSHLLATVLSGNTIY
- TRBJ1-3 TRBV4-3 ASSQALAGPPSTTIY
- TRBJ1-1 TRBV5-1 ASSLQGGGNTEAF
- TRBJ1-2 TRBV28 ASSLIQGNYGYT
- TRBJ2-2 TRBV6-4 ASSVRDGANTGELF
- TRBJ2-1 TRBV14 ASSQAIFLNEQF
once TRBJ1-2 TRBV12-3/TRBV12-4 ASSLKPLGYT
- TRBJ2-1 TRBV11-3 ASSLRAGIYNEQF
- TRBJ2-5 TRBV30 AWTSGTGETQY
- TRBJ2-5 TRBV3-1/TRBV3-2 ASSQQALQETQY
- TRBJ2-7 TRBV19 ASSRQGATSEQY
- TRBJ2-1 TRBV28 ASSPPGLAGGPNEQF
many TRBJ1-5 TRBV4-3 ASSQDLSFLGQPQH
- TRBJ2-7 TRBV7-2 ASSNRQGPYEQY
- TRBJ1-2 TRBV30 AWSSGGGYT
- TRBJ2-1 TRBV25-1 ASSLPEQF
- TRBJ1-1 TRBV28 ASRDPGQGNTEAF
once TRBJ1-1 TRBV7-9 ASSPGANTEAF
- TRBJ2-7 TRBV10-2 ASSVSLAGASSYEQY
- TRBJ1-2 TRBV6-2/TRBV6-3 ASSWTQQGLGYGYT
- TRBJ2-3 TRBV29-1 SVVMGGGAVVQY
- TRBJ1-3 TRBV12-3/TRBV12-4 ASRSTGRNTIY
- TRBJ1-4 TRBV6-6 ASSRSGRGAGEKLF
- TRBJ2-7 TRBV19 ASSLDRTYEQY
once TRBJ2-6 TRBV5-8 ASRWGSGANVLT
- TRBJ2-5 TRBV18 ASYQIETQY
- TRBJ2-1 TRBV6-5 ASNLAGGLNEQF
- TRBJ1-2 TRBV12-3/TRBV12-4 ASSPGTGFGYT
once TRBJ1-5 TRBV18 ASSPLPGQDNQPQH
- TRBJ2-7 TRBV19 ASGKRETYEQY
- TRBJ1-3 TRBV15 ATSRQRSGNTIY
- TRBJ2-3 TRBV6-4 ASSPTGSGTDTQY
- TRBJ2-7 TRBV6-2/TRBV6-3 ASSYSRAGSYEQY
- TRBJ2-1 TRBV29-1 SVELSWTSGSRYNEQF
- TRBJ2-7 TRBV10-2 ASSEAPVGAYEQY
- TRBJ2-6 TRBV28 ASSRDRGQTYSGANVLT
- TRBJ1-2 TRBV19 ASMAYREGANYGYT
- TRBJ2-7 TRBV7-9 ASSFRDFTYEQY
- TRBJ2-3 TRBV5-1 ASSLSTDTQY
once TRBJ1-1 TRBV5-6 ASSRPRGNTEAF
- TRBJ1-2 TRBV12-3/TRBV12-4 ASRLQGVGYT
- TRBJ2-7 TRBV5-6 ASSFLQGMGEQY
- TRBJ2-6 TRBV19 ASSINQARSGANVLT
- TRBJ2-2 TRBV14 ASSQDLTGELF
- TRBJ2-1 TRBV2 ASSDGATSGFSYNEQF
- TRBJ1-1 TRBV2 ASTPGQAGPEAF